This T cell receptor beta chain comes out of a study of T cells in Graves' hyperthyroidism and ophthalmopathy. Germline values: CDR1 MDHEN, CDR2 SYDVKM. V shed 6 bases and J 3 bases; nucleotides not matched to a gene: 28. CDR3 length equals 22 residues. Researchers amplified the TCR beta CDR3 regions from RNA transcripts. The HTBI primer set served for first-round RT-PCR of the TCR CDR3. TCRdb fed the multiplex PCR reads into MiXCR, producing one record per CDR3 protein. Counted here are roughly 99,000 distinct CDR3 sequences, roughly 15% occurring once; the ten biggest clones make up about 45%. This chain uses TRBV28 with TRBJ2-7; 11 nucleotides match TRBD2. The sequence was obtained from a woman in her fifties or sixties with Graves' hyperthyroidism. Sequencing used blood. The CDR3 is CASRGGGIRDLAGGPSYYEQYF. Written as DNA, the CDR3 is TGTGCCAGCAGGGGGGGTGGGATACGAGACTTAGCGGGAGGGCCCAGCTACTACGAGCAGTACTTC.